These T cell receptor beta chains were read from a single sample in a study of T-cell reconstitution after alpha-beta-depleted transplantation in children. TCRdb re-analysed the PCR reads in MiXCR, keeping a single row per CDR3 protein. The sample lists about 360,000 distinct CDR3 sequences; 13% were seen once. The sample in question was PBMCs, obtained from the stem cell graft. These receptors came from a human donor who donated a stem cell graft to a child with Fanconi anemia. Each CDR3 is given with its conserved first and last residue. Each record gives: clone size, D gene, V gene, CDR3 length, J gene, CDR3 DNA, CDR3 protein. D genes are given only for firm matches. Clone size is stated in some rows and not others, as once, few, many or a class when expanded.

clone size: few
D gene: -
V gene: TRBV7-2
CDR3 length: 14
J gene: TRBJ1-5
CDR3 DNA: TGTGCCAGCAGACGCGATAATAGCAATCAGCCCCAGCATTTT
CDR3 protein: CASRRDNSNQPQHF

clone size: few
D gene: -
V gene: TRBV4-2
CDR3 length: 14
J gene: TRBJ1-2
CDR3 DNA: TGTGCCAGCAGCCAAGAGGGGGAAAACTATGGCTACACCTTC
CDR3 protein: CASSQEGENYGYTF

clone size: -
D gene: -
V gene: TRBV2
CDR3 length: 12
J gene: TRBJ1-2
CDR3 DNA: TGTGCCAGCAGTTACACAGGGTATGGCTACACCTTC
CDR3 protein: CASSYTGYGYTF

clone size: many
D gene: -
V gene: TRBV20-1
CDR3 length: 8
J gene: TRBJ1-4
CDR3 DNA: TGCAGTGCTAGAAGCCTGTTTTTT
CDR3 protein: CSARSLFF

clone size: -
D gene: TRBD2
V gene: TRBV20-1
CDR3 length: 15
J gene: TRBJ2-1
CDR3 DNA: TGCAGTGCTAGGGGGAGCGGGGGGGCCTGGGGCGAGCAGTTCTTC
CDR3 protein: CSARGSGGAWGEQFF

clone size: few
D gene: -
V gene: TRBV7-2
CDR3 length: 15
J gene: TRBJ1-5
CDR3 DNA: TGTGCCAGCAGCTCAGTGGGGGGGAGCAATCAGCCCCAGCATTTT
CDR3 protein: CASSSVGGSNQPQHF

clone size: few
D gene: -
V gene: TRBV2
CDR3 length: 14
J gene: TRBJ2-1
CDR3 DNA: TGTGCCACATCTACAGGGTTCTCCTACAATGAGCAGTTCTTC
CDR3 protein: CATSTGFSYNEQFF

clone size: few
D gene: -
V gene: TRBV12-3/TRBV12-4
CDR3 length: 14
J gene: TRBJ1-6
CDR3 DNA: TGTGCCAGCAGTTTTCAGGGGTTCGACTCACCCCTCCACTTT
CDR3 protein: CASSFQGFDSPLHF

clone size: -
D gene: -
V gene: TRBV12-3/TRBV12-4
CDR3 length: 12
J gene: TRBJ2-5
CDR3 DNA: TGTGCCAGCATGGGGGGCGCGAAGACCCAGTACTTC
CDR3 protein: CASMGGAKTQYF

clone size: -
D gene: -
V gene: TRBV29-1
CDR3 length: 10
J gene: TRBJ2-1
CDR3 DNA: TGCAGCGTTGCTTTCAATGAGCAGTTCTTC
CDR3 protein: CSVAFNEQFF

clone size: few
D gene: -
V gene: TRBV12-3/TRBV12-4
CDR3 length: 14
J gene: TRBJ1-4
CDR3 DNA: TGTGCCAGCAGCTCGTCCCCCGGTAATGAAAAACTGTTTTTT
CDR3 protein: CASSSSPGNEKLFF

clone size: -
D gene: -
V gene: TRBV2
CDR3 length: 12
J gene: TRBJ1-4
CDR3 DNA: TGTGCCAGCAGCTGGGAATCTGAAAAACTGTTTTTT
CDR3 protein: CASSWESEKLFF

clone size: -
D gene: -
V gene: TRBV6-2/TRBV6-3
CDR3 length: 16
J gene: TRBJ1-5
CDR3 DNA: TGTGCCAGCAGTACGCCAAAGAGGCAGGGCGATCAGCCCCAGCATTTT
CDR3 protein: CASSTPKRQGDQPQHF

clone size: many
D gene: -
V gene: TRBV9
CDR3 length: 15
J gene: TRBJ2-2
CDR3 DNA: TGTGCCAGCAGCTATGTAACAGGATTCACCGGGGAGCTGTTTTTT
CDR3 protein: CASSYVTGFTGELFF

clone size: -
D gene: -
V gene: TRBV12-3/TRBV12-4
CDR3 length: 14
J gene: TRBJ2-5
CDR3 DNA: TGTGCCAGCAGCTCAAGGACCGGGGAAGGGACCCAGTACTTC
CDR3 protein: CASSSRTGEGTQYF

clone size: few
D gene: -
V gene: TRBV5-1
CDR3 length: 15
J gene: TRBJ1-2
CDR3 DNA: TGCGCCAGCAGCGTCTCCACGGGACCAAACTATGGCTACACCTTC
CDR3 protein: CASSVSTGPNYGYTF

clone size: -
D gene: TRBD1
V gene: TRBV6-1
CDR3 length: 16
J gene: TRBJ2-2
CDR3 DNA: TGTGCCAGCAGTGTCCGGACAGGGATTAACACCGGGGAGCTGTTTTTT
CDR3 protein: CASSVRTGINTGELFF

clone size: many
D gene: TRBD1
V gene: TRBV7-9
CDR3 length: 15
J gene: TRBJ2-3
CDR3 DNA: TGTGCCAGCAGCTACCGGGACAGGGTATGGGATACGCAGTATTTT
CDR3 protein: CASSYRDRVWDTQYF

clone size: few
D gene: TRBD1
V gene: TRBV12-3/TRBV12-4
CDR3 length: 14
J gene: TRBJ1-2
CDR3 DNA: TGTGCCAGCAGCCTGACAGGGGAGAACTGGGGCTACACCTTC
CDR3 protein: CASSLTGENWGYTF

clone size: -
D gene: TRBD1
V gene: TRBV28
CDR3 length: 17
J gene: TRBJ1-5
CDR3 DNA: TGTGCCAGCAGTCGGACAGGGGGCGCGCCGGCATCACAGCCCCAGCATTTT
CDR3 protein: CASSRTGGAPASQPQHF

clone size: few
D gene: -
V gene: TRBV10-3
CDR3 length: 12
J gene: TRBJ2-1
CDR3 DNA: TGTGCCTCAAAACCCACGGGCGATGAGCAGTTCTTC
CDR3 protein: CASKPTGDEQFF

clone size: -
D gene: TRBD2
V gene: TRBV7-2
CDR3 length: 18
J gene: TRBJ2-2
CDR3 DNA: TGTGCCAGCAGCTTAGCTGTTTTGCTAGCGGGCTACACCGGGGAGCTGTTTTTT
CDR3 protein: CASSLAVLLAGYTGELFF

clone size: -
D gene: TRBD2
V gene: TRBV12-3/TRBV12-4
CDR3 length: 14
J gene: TRBJ2-2
CDR3 DNA: TGTGCCAGCAGTTCCGGGACTAGCGTCGGGGAGCTGTTTTTT
CDR3 protein: CASSSGTSVGELFF

clone size: few
D gene: -
V gene: TRBV25-1
CDR3 length: 12
J gene: TRBJ2-5
CDR3 DNA: TGTGCCAGCAGTTTTGTCGGGACACTACTGTACTTC
CDR3 protein: CASSFVGTLLYF

clone size: -
D gene: -
V gene: TRBV4-2
CDR3 length: 15
J gene: TRBJ2-5
CDR3 DNA: TGTGCCAGCAGTTCCGGTTCAGGGAATGGAGAGACCCAGTACTTC
CDR3 protein: CASSSGSGNGETQYF

clone size: many
D gene: -
V gene: TRBV5-1
CDR3 length: 13
J gene: TRBJ2-7
CDR3 DNA: TGCGCCAGCAGCTTTTCGGCCACCTACGAGCAGTACTTC
CDR3 protein: CASSFSATYEQYF

clone size: -
D gene: TRBD1
V gene: TRBV6-2/TRBV6-3
CDR3 length: 16
J gene: TRBJ1-3
CDR3 DNA: TGTGCCAGCAGCCTGGACAGGCCGTACTCTGGAAACACCATATATTTT
CDR3 protein: CASSLDRPYSGNTIYF

clone size: many
D gene: TRBD1
V gene: TRBV5-5
CDR3 length: 16
J gene: TRBJ2-5
CDR3 DNA: TGTGCCAGCAGCTCACGCGGGACAGGGAGCCAAGAGACCCAGTACTTC
CDR3 protein: CASSSRGTGSQETQYF

clone size: -
D gene: TRBD2
V gene: TRBV5-1
CDR3 length: 14
J gene: TRBJ2-7
CDR3 DNA: TGCGCCAGCAGCGCGCGGGGGACCTCCTACGAGCAGTACTTC
CDR3 protein: CASSARGTSYEQYF

clone size: few
D gene: -
V gene: TRBV20-1
CDR3 length: 13
J gene: TRBJ1-6
CDR3 DNA: TGCAGTGCTAGAGATACGGGGAGATCACCCCTCCACTTT
CDR3 protein: CSARDTGRSPLHF

clone size: -
D gene: TRBD1
V gene: TRBV5-1
CDR3 length: 15
J gene: TRBJ1-4
CDR3 DNA: TGCGCCAGCAGCTTGACCGGGACAGAGGCTGAAAAACTGTTTTTT
CDR3 protein: CASSLTGTEAEKLFF

clone size: few
D gene: TRBD2
V gene: TRBV5-1
CDR3 length: 16
J gene: TRBJ2-1
CDR3 DNA: TGCGCCAGCAGCCCTAGCGGGGGGACTAACTACAATGAGCAGTTCTTC
CDR3 protein: CASSPSGGTNYNEQFF

clone size: few
D gene: TRBD1
V gene: TRBV18
CDR3 length: 15
J gene: TRBJ1-2
CDR3 DNA: TGTGCCAGCTCACCACAGGAGAACAGGGGGCTCGGCTACACCTTC
CDR3 protein: CASSPQENRGLGYTF

clone size: many
D gene: -
V gene: TRBV6-5
CDR3 length: 14
J gene: TRBJ2-7
CDR3 DNA: TGTGCCATAAGACAGGGCGGGGGAGCTTACGAGCAGTACTTC
CDR3 protein: CAIRQGGGAYEQYF

clone size: many
D gene: -
V gene: TRBV28
CDR3 length: 14
J gene: TRBJ1-1
CDR3 DNA: TGTGCCAGCAGTTTGAGGAGGCAGTCCGTGGGGGCTTTCTTT
CDR3 protein: CASSLRRQSVGAFF

clone size: -
D gene: -
V gene: TRBV5-6
CDR3 length: 13
J gene: TRBJ1-4
CDR3 DNA: TGTGCCAGCAGCGCCGACACATATGAAAAACTGTTTTTT
CDR3 protein: CASSADTYEKLFF

clone size: few
D gene: TRBD1
V gene: TRBV25-1
CDR3 length: 17
J gene: TRBJ2-6
CDR3 DNA: TGTGCCAGCACTTCGACAGGGGGCGCCTCTGGGGCCAACGTCCTGACTTTC
CDR3 protein: CASTSTGGASGANVLTF

clone size: few
D gene: -
V gene: TRBV7-8
CDR3 length: 13
J gene: TRBJ2-1
CDR3 DNA: TGTGCCAGCAGCCCGGACTGGGTGTCTGAGCAGTTCTTC
CDR3 protein: CASSPDWVSEQFF

clone size: -
D gene: -
V gene: TRBV7-2
CDR3 length: 16
J gene: TRBJ2-1
CDR3 DNA: TGTGCCAGCAGCTTCCGGGCGGGCCGGAGAGACAATGAGCAGTTCTTC
CDR3 protein: CASSFRAGRRDNEQFF

clone size: many
D gene: -
V gene: TRBV5-1
CDR3 length: 12
J gene: TRBJ1-1
CDR3 DNA: TGCGCCAGCAGCCGGGACGACAGGGAAGCTTTCTTT
CDR3 protein: CASSRDDREAFF

clone size: -
D gene: TRBD1
V gene: TRBV15
CDR3 length: 15
J gene: TRBJ2-1
CDR3 DNA: TGTGCCACCGGCAGAGATAGGACAGGGACCGCTGAGCAGTTCTTC
CDR3 protein: CATGRDRTGTAEQFF

clone size: many
D gene: -
V gene: TRBV5-1
CDR3 length: 15
J gene: TRBJ1-4
CDR3 DNA: TGCGCCAGCAGCTTGGAAGCGGGACCTAATGAAAAACTGTTTTTT
CDR3 protein: CASSLEAGPNEKLFF

clone size: few
D gene: TRBD1
V gene: TRBV5-1
CDR3 length: 13
J gene: TRBJ2-5
CDR3 DNA: TGCGCCAGCAGCATGACAGGGGGGGAGACCCAGTACTTC
CDR3 protein: CASSMTGGETQYF

clone size: few
D gene: TRBD1
V gene: TRBV6-1
CDR3 length: 13
J gene: TRBJ1-1
CDR3 DNA: TGTGCCATCCGACAGGGGGGGAGTCCTGAAGCTTTCTTT
CDR3 protein: CAIRQGGSPEAFF

clone size: few
D gene: -
V gene: TRBV11-1
CDR3 length: 13
J gene: TRBJ2-4
CDR3 DNA: TGTGCCAGCAGCCCCGGCCCAGGGGTCATTCAGTACTTC
CDR3 protein: CASSPGPGVIQYF

clone size: -
D gene: -
V gene: TRBV15
CDR3 length: 15
J gene: TRBJ2-5
CDR3 DNA: TGTGCCACCAGCGGTGCCTCTAGTAACCAAGAGACCCAGTACTTC
CDR3 protein: CATSGASSNQETQYF

clone size: few
D gene: TRBD1
V gene: TRBV12-3/TRBV12-4
CDR3 length: 11
J gene: TRBJ2-7
CDR3 DNA: TGTGCCAGCAGTTTGTGGGACAGGCAGTACTTC
CDR3 protein: CASSLWDRQYF

clone size: -
D gene: -
V gene: TRBV4-3
CDR3 length: 15
J gene: TRBJ1-3
CDR3 DNA: TGCGCCAGCAGCCAAGGACGAGCAGGGGAAAACACCATATATTTT
CDR3 protein: CASSQGRAGENTIYF

clone size: few
D gene: TRBD2
V gene: TRBV4-2
CDR3 length: 19
J gene: TRBJ2-5
CDR3 DNA: TGTGCCAGCAGCCCCGGAACAGCAACCCAAGCGGGAGTGGGGGAGACCCAGTACTTC
CDR3 protein: CASSPGTATQAGVGETQYF

clone size: few
D gene: -
V gene: TRBV12-3/TRBV12-4
CDR3 length: 13
J gene: TRBJ1-1
CDR3 DNA: TGTGCCAGCGCCCCTGGCAGGGACACTGAAGCTTTCTTT
CDR3 protein: CASAPGRDTEAFF

clone size: few
D gene: -
V gene: TRBV4-3
CDR3 length: 15
J gene: TRBJ1-6
CDR3 DNA: TGCGCCAGCAGCCAAGATCCGGGGGGGAATTCACCCCTCCACTTT
CDR3 protein: CASSQDPGGNSPLHF

clone size: -
D gene: -
V gene: TRBV29-1
CDR3 length: 16
J gene: TRBJ2-2
CDR3 DNA: TGCAGCGTTGCCTTCGAAATTACATGGAACACCGGGGAGCTGTTTTTT
CDR3 protein: CSVAFEITWNTGELFF

clone size: many
D gene: -
V gene: TRBV29-1
CDR3 length: 9
J gene: TRBJ2-1
CDR3 DNA: TGCAGCGTTGATGAGGAGCAGTTCTTC
CDR3 protein: CSVDEEQFF